This TCR beta chain was recovered during a study of siplizumab effects on memory and regulatory T cells. Cells of the mixed lymphocyte reaction were cocultured at 37 degrees C for around six days. On this clone itself: Its matching antigen is unknown.

Study outcomes and limitations: Memory cells that were CD4+ and unstimulated gave rise to alloreactive sequences, which siplizumab significantly reduced. Whether the proliferating Tregs (from siplizumab cultures) were suppressive was not confirmed.

This CDR3 is 15 amino acids long. With V trimmed by 5 bases and J by 9 bases, 8 bases remained unmatched. From germline, CDR1 is MNHNS and CDR2 SASEGT. TCRdb's table, derived via immunoSEQ multiplex PCR, lists solely in-frame clones and lacks some. This sample has almost 20,000 clones, with approximately 44% found just once. This TCR was sampled from a human donor in good health; the cells came from an allogeneic mixed lymphocyte reaction. Some clones in this sample may be carry-over from other donors' samples. Sequencing was carried out using CFSE-low (dividing) CD4+ T cells sorted from an allogeneic mixed lymphocyte reaction. The chain employs TRBV6-1 and TRBJ2-1, with 12 bases that match TRBD2. CDR3 protein: CASSFGLAGIGEQFF. DNA for the CDR3: TGTGCCAGCAGTTTCGGACTAGCGGGAATTGGTGAGCAGTTCTTC.